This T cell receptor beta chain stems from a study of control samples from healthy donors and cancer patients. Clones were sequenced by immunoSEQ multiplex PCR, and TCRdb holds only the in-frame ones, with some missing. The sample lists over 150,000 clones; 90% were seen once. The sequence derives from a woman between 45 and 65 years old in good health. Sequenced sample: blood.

The CDR3: CASSQSNSHANTEAFF. CDR3 nucleotides: TGCGCCAGCAGCCAGAGCAACTCGCACGCGAACACTGAAGCTTTCTTT. V gene TRBV5-1 combines with J gene TRBJ1-1; D ambiguous. Per germline, CDR1 SGHRS and CDR2 YFSETQ. This CDR3 is 16 amino acids long. The V gene lost 4 bases and the J gene lost 1 base, with 17 bases spanning the gap.